This T cell receptor (beta chain) was sequenced for a study of early T cells in non-severe SARS-CoV-2 infection. Looking at the study overall: Bulk RNA taken from unsorted whole blood was sequenced, leaving chains unpaired.

There are a few counts of this clonotype. Its antigen is not identified. Individual cDNA molecules received unique molecular identifiers during library preparation. TCRdb re-derived calls from the 5' RACE reads in MiXCR, one entry per CDR3 protein. The sample carries around 77,000 distinct CDR3 sequences, approximately 5% recorded once. Overall study findings and caveats: A preference for anti-spike CD8 responses marked VDJdb matching, which missed private and CD4 specificities.

Germline assignment: CDR1 SQVTM and CDR2 ANQGSEA. Trimming cost V 6 bases and J 4 bases, with 10 bases left between them. The CDR3 has 12 amino acids. The J gene is TRBJ1-3, the V gene TRBV29-1; D is unclear. The sequence came from an adult who was a healthcare worker with PCR-confirmed SARS-CoV-2 infection or an uninfected control (not recorded which). Material: whole blood, obtained at baseline. The CDR3 DNA is TGCAGCGTCGATCATGACGGAAACACCATATATTTT. Residues: CSVDHDGNTIYF.